The source of this T cell receptor (beta chain) is a study of OX40 agonist ivuxolimab in advanced cancers. TCRdb's table, derived via immunoSEQ multiplex PCR, lists solely in-frame clones and lacks some. The sample yields about 110,000 clones, roughly 90% seen once. Trimming left V 4 bases short and J 3 bases short, with 10 bases between. CDR3 length: 14 amino acids. Per the germline V gene, CDR1 is MNHEY and CDR2 is SMNVEV (reference sequence). This sample comprised CD4+ or CD8+ T cells sorted from blood, obtained in a trial of the OX40 agonist ivuxolimab. The chain employs TRBV27 and TRBJ2-1, with D possibly matching TRBD2 (5 bases). This TCR came from an adult with an advanced solid tumor such as melanoma, head and neck, liver or kidney cancer. The CDR3 DNA reads TGTGCCAGCAGTTCATCTACTAGCTACAATGAGCAGTTCTTC. It is translated as CASSSSTSYNEQFF.